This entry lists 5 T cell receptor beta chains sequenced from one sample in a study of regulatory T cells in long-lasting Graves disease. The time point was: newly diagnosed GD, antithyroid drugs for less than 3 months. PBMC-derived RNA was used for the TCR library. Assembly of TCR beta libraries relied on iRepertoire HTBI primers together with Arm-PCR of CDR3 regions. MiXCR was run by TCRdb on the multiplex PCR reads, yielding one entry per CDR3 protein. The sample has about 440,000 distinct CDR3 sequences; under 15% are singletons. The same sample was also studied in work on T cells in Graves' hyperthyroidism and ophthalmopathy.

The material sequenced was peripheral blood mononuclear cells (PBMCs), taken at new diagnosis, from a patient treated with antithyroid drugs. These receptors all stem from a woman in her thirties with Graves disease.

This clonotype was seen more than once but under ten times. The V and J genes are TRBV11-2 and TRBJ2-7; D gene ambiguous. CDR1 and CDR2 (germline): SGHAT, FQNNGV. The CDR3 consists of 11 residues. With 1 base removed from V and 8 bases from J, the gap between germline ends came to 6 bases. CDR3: CASSLALQQYF. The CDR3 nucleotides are TGTGCCAGCAGCTTAGCCCTCCAGCAGTACTTC.

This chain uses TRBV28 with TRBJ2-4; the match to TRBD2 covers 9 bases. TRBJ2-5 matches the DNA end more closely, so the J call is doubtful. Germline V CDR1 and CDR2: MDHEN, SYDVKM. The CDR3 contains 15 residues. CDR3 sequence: CASKATSGLWETQYF. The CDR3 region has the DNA TGTGCCAGCAAAGCTACTAGCGGGTTATGGGAGACCCAGTACTTC.

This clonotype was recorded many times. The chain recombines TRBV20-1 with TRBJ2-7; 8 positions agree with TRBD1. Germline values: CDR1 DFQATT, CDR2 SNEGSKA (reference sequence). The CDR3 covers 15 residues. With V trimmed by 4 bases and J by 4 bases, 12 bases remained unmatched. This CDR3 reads CSANAPQGASYEQYF. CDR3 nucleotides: TGCAGTGCTAACGCCCCGCAGGGGGCATCGTACGAGCAGTACTTC.

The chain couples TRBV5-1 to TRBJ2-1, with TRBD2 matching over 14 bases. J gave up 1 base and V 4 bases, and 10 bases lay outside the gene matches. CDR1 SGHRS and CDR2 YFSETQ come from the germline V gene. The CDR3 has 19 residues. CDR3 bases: TGCGCCAGCAGCCTCAACCCCGGGACTAGCGGGAGTTCCTACAATGAGCAGTTCTTC. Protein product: CASSLNPGTSGSSYNEQFF.

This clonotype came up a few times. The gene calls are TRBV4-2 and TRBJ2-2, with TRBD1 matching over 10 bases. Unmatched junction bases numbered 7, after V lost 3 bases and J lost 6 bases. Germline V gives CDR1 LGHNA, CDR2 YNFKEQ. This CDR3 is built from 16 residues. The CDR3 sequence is CASSQMGQGKAGELFF. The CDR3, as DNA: TGTGCCAGCAGCCAGATGGGACAGGGGAAGGCCGGGGAGCTGTTTTTT.